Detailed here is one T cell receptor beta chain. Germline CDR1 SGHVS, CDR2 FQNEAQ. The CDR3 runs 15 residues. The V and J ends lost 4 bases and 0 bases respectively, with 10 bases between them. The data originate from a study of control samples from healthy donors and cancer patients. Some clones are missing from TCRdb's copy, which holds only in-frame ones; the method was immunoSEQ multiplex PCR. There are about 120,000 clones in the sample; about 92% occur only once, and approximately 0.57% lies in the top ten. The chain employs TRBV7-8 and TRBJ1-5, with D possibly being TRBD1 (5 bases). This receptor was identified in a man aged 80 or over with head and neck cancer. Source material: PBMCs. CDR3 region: CASSWGRFSNQPQHF. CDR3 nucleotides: TGTGCCAGCAGCTGGGGACGATTTAGCAATCAGCCCCAGCATTTT. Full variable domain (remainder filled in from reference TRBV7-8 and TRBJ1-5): GAGVSQSPRYKVAKRGQDVALRCDPISGHVSLFWYQQALGQGPEFLTYFQNEAQLDKSGLPSDRFFAERPEGSVSTLKIQRTQQEDSAVYLCASSWGRFSNQPQHFGDGTRLSIL.